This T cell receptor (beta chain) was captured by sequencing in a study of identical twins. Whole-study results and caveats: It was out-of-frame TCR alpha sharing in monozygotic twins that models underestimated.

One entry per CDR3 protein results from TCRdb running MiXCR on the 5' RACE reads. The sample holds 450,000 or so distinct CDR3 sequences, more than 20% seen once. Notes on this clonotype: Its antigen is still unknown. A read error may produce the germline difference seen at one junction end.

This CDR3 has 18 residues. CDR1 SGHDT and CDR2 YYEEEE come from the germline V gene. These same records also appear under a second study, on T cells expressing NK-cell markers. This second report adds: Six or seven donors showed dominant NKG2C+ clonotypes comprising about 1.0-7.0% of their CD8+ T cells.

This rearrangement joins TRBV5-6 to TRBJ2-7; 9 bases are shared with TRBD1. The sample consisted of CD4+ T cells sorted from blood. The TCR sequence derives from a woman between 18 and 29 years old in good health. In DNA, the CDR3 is TGTGCCAGCGGCTTCGGGTTTATCTACAGGGGGCGCTCCTACGAGCAGTACTTC. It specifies CASGFGFIYRGRSYEQYF.